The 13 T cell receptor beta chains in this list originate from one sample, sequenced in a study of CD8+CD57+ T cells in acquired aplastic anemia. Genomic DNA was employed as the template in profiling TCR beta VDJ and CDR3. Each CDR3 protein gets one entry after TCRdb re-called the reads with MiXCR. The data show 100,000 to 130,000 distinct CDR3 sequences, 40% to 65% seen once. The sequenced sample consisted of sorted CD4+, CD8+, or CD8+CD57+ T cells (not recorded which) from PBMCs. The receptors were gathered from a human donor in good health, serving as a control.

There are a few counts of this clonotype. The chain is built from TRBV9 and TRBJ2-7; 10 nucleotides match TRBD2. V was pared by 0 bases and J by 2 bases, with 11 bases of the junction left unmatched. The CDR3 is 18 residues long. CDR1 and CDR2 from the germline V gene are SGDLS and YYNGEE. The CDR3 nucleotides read TGTGCCAGCAGCGTAGATTTACTCGCTAGCGGGGGTACCTACGAGCAGTACTTC. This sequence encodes CASSVDLLASGGTYEQYF.

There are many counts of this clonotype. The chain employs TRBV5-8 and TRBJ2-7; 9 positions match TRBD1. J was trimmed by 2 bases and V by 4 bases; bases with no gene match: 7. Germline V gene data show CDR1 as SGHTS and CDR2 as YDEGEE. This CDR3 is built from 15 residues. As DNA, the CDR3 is TGTGCCAGCAGCCCCACCCGGGACAGGGCCTACGAGCAGTACTTC. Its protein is CASSPTRDRAYEQYF.

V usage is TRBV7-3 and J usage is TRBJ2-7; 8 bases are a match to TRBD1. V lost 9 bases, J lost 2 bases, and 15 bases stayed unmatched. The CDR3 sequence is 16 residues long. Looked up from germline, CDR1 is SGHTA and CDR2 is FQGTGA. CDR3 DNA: TGTGCCAGTTCGGGCCCGACGGGACAGGCCCCCTACGAGCAGTACTTC. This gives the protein CASSGPTGQAPYEQYF. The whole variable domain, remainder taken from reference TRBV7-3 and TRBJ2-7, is GAGVSQTPSNKVTEKGKYVELRCDPISGHTALYWYRQSLGQGPEFLIYFQGTGAADDSGLPNDRFFAVRPEGSVSTLKIQRTERGDSAVYLCASSGPTGQAPYEQYFGPGTRLTVT.

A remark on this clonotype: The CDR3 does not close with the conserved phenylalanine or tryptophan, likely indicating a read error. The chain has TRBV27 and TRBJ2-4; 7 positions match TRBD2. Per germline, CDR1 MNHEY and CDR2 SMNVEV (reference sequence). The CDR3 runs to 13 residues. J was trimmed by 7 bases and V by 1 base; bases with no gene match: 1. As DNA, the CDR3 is TGTGCCAGCAGTTTATATAGCGGGAACATTCAGTACTCC. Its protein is CASSLYSGNIQYS.

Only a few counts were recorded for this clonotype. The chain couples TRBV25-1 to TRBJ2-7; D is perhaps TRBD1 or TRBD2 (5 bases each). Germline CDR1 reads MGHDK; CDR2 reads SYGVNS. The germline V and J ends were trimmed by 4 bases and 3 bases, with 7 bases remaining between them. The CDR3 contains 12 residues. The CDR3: CASSGGYYEQYF. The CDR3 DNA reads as TGTGCCAGCAGTGGGGGGTACTACGAGCAGTACTTC.

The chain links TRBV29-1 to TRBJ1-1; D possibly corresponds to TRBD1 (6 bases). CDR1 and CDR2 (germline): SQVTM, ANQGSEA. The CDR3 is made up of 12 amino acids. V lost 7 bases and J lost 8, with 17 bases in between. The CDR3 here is CSAPIQGREAFF. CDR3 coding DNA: TGCAGCGCGCCAATACAGGGCAGGGAAGCTTTCTTT. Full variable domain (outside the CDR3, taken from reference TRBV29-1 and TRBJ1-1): SAVISQKPSRDICQRGTSLTIQCQVDSQVTMMFWYRQQPGQSLTLIATANQGSEATYESGFVIDKFPISRPNLTFSTLTVSNMSPEDSSIYLCSAPIQGREAFFGQGTRLTVV.

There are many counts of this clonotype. As DNA, the CDR3 is TGTGCCAGCAGTTCAACTAGCGGGGGCTCCTACGAGCAGTACTTC. This encodes CASSSTSGGSYEQYF. This rearrangement joins TRBV7-9 to TRBJ2-7; 11 bases match TRBD2. There are 15 residues in the CDR3. V dropped 6 bases and J dropped 0; count of bases not matched to a gene: 4. Per the germline V gene, CDR1 is SEHNR and CDR2 is FQNEAQ (reference sequence).

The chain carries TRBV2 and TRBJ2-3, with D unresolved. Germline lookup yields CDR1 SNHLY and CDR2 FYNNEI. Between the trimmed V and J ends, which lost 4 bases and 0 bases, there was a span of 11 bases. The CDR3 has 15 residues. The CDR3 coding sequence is TGTGCCAGCAGTGGCGCGACATCTAGCACAGATACGCAGTATTTT. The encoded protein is CASSGATSSTDTQYF.

The CDR3, as DNA: TGTGCCAGCAGTGATATGACTGATCCAGGCTACGAGCAGTACTTC. Translating it yields CASSDMTDPGYEQYF. The gene calls are TRBV25-1 and TRBJ2-7; D is undetermined. The germline CDR1 and CDR2 sequences are MGHDK and SYGVNS. The CDR3 runs 15 residues. With 3 bases removed from V and 3 bases from J, the gap between germline ends came to 15 bases.

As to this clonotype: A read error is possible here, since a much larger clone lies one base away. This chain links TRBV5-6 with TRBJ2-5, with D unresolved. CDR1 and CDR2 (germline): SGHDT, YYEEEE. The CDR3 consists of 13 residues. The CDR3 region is CASSYNAQETQHF. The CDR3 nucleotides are TGTGCCAGCAGCTACAACGCCCAAGAGACCCAGCACTTC.

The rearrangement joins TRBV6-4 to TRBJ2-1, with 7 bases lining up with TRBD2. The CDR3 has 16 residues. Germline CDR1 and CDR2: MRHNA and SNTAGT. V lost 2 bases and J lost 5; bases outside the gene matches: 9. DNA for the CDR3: TGTGCCAGCAGTGACGGCGTCGGGGAGGGGCACAATGAGCAGTTCTTC. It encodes CASSDGVGEGHNEQFF.

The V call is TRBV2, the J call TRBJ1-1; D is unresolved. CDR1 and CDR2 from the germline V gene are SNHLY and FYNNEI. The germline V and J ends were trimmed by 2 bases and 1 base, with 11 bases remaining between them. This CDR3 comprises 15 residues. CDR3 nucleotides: TGTGCCAGCAGTGAATGGGAGATGCCGAACACTGAAGCTTTCTTT. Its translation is CASSEWEMPNTEAFF.

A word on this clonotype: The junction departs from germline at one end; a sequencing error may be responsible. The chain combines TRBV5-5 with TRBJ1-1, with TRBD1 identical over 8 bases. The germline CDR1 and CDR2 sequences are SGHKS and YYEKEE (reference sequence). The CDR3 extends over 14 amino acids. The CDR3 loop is CASSLGQGNTEALF. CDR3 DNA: TGTGCCAGCAGCTTGGGACAGGGGAACACTGAAGCTCTCTTT.